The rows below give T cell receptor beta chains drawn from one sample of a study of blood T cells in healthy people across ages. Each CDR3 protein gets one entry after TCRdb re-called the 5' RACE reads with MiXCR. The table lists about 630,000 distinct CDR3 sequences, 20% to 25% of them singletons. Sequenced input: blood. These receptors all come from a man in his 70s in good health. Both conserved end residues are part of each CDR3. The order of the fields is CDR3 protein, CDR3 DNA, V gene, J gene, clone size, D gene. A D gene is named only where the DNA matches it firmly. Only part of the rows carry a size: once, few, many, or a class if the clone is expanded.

CDR3 protein: CASSLYGDGETQYF
CDR3 DNA: TGTGCCAGCAGCTTATATGGGGACGGAGAGACCCAGTACTTC
V gene: TRBV7-4
J gene: TRBJ2-5
clone size: few
D gene: NA

CDR3 protein: CASSQVGDGGPRGTQYF
CDR3 DNA: TGTGCCAGCAGCCAAGTAGGTGACGGGGGACCCCGCGGTACGCAGTATTTT
V gene: TRBV3-1
J gene: TRBJ2-3
clone size: many
D gene: NA

CDR3 protein: CASSLVWGTYNEQFF
CDR3 DNA: TGTGCCAGCAGCTTAGTCTGGGGCACCTACAATGAGCAGTTCTTC
V gene: TRBV7-2
J gene: TRBJ2-1
clone size: few
D gene: NA

CDR3 protein: CANSLFTSGSSYEQYF
CDR3 DNA: TGTGCCAACAGCTTATTTACTAGCGGGAGCTCCTACGAGCAGTACTTC
V gene: TRBV7-2
J gene: TRBJ2-7
clone size: few
D gene: TRBD2

CDR3 protein: CASNLGGGEQYF
CDR3 DNA: TGTGCCAGCAATCTCGGGGGAGGCGAGCAGTACTTC
V gene: TRBV9
J gene: TRBJ2-7
clone size: NA
D gene: NA

CDR3 protein: CASSERGRSNEQFF
CDR3 DNA: TGTGCCAGCAGTGAACGGGGGCGCAGCAATGAGCAGTTCTTC
V gene: TRBV6-1
J gene: TRBJ2-1
clone size: NA
D gene: NA

CDR3 protein: CASSLGGGAQPQHF
CDR3 DNA: TGTGCCAGCAGCTTAGGCGGGGGGGCTCAGCCCCAGCATTTT
V gene: TRBV7-8
J gene: TRBJ1-5
clone size: few
D gene: NA

CDR3 protein: CASSGRDGVSGNTIYF
CDR3 DNA: TGTGCCAGCAGCGGAAGGGACGGGGTCTCTGGAAACACCATATATTTT
V gene: TRBV9
J gene: TRBJ1-3
clone size: many
D gene: NA

CDR3 protein: CASSRLTSGSYEQYF
CDR3 DNA: TGTGCCAGCAGCCGACTGACTAGCGGGAGCTACGAGCAGTACTTC
V gene: TRBV5-5
J gene: TRBJ2-7
clone size: NA
D gene: TRBD2

CDR3 protein: CSAHRTQETQYF
CDR3 DNA: TGCAGTGCCCACCGGACCCAAGAGACCCAGTACTTC
V gene: TRBV20-1
J gene: TRBJ2-5
clone size: NA
D gene: NA

CDR3 protein: CASSFSTRYNEQFF
CDR3 DNA: TGTGCCAGCAGCTTTTCAACTCGATACAATGAGCAGTTCTTC
V gene: TRBV7-9
J gene: TRBJ2-1
clone size: NA
D gene: NA

CDR3 protein: CASGLGDEQFF
CDR3 DNA: TGTGCCAGTGGACTAGGCGATGAGCAGTTCTTC
V gene: TRBV2
J gene: TRBJ2-1
clone size: many
D gene: TRBD2

CDR3 protein: CASSSRDFSYNEQFF
CDR3 DNA: TGCGCCAGCAGCTCCCGGGACTTCTCCTACAATGAGCAGTTCTTC
V gene: TRBV4-1
J gene: TRBJ2-1
clone size: NA
D gene: NA

CDR3 protein: CASSFFSREGTQYF
CDR3 DNA: TGTGCCAGCAGTTTTTTCTCTAGGGAGGGTACGCAGTATTTT
V gene: TRBV28
J gene: TRBJ2-3
clone size: NA
D gene: TRBD2

CDR3 protein: CSAAIGTGDYGYTF
CDR3 DNA: TGCAGCGCCGCCATTGGGACAGGGGACTATGGCTACACCTTC
V gene: TRBV29-1
J gene: TRBJ1-2
clone size: NA
D gene: TRBD1

CDR3 protein: CASSVSGTGVDYEQYF
CDR3 DNA: TGTGCCAGCAGCGTCTCCGGGACAGGGGTCGACTACGAGCAGTACTTC
V gene: TRBV7-2
J gene: TRBJ2-7
clone size: few
D gene: TRBD1

CDR3 protein: CASRLALTNEQFF
CDR3 DNA: TGTGCCAGCAGACTAGCGCTTACGAATGAGCAGTTCTTC
V gene: TRBV2
J gene: TRBJ2-1
clone size: many
D gene: TRBD2

CDR3 protein: CASSLWRDRVDF
CDR3 DNA: TGTGCCAGCAGTTTATGGCGGGACAGGGTCGACTTC
V gene: TRBV12-3/TRBV12-4
J gene: TRBJ2-5
clone size: NA
D gene: TRBD1

CDR3 protein: CASSFLTGAGANVLTF
CDR3 DNA: TGCGCCAGCAGCTTCTTGACAGGGGCCGGGGCCAACGTCCTGACTTTC
V gene: TRBV5-1
J gene: TRBJ2-6
clone size: few
D gene: TRBD1

CDR3 protein: CASSLYGDDQPQHF
CDR3 DNA: TGTGCCAGCAGTTTGTACGGAGACGATCAGCCCCAGCATTTT
V gene: TRBV27
J gene: TRBJ1-5
clone size: NA
D gene: NA

CDR3 protein: CSVQSGRSTDTQYF
CDR3 DNA: TGCAGCGTCCAAAGCGGGAGGAGCACAGATACGCAGTATTTT
V gene: TRBV29-1
J gene: TRBJ2-3
clone size: NA
D gene: TRBD2

CDR3 protein: CASRNDRGNEKLFF
CDR3 DNA: TGTGCCAGCAGGAACGACAGGGGGAATGAAAAACTGTTTTTT
V gene: TRBV6-6
J gene: TRBJ1-4
clone size: NA
D gene: TRBD1

CDR3 protein: CAITATLNTEAFF
CDR3 DNA: TGTGCCATCACGGCGACCTTGAACACTGAAGCTTTCTTT
V gene: TRBV10-3
J gene: TRBJ1-1
clone size: NA
D gene: NA

CDR3 protein: CASSMGLALQETQYF
CDR3 DNA: TGTGCCAGCAGCATGGGACTAGCCCTCCAAGAGACCCAGTACTTC
V gene: TRBV7-2
J gene: TRBJ2-5
clone size: NA
D gene: TRBD2

CDR3 protein: CASRWGTEAFF
CDR3 DNA: TGTGCCAGCAGATGGGGGACTGAAGCTTTCTTT
V gene: TRBV6-5
J gene: TRBJ1-1
clone size: few
D gene: NA

CDR3 protein: CASSDIQETQYF
CDR3 DNA: TGCGCCAGCAGTGACATTCAAGAGACCCAGTACTTC
V gene: TRBV10-2
J gene: TRBJ2-5
clone size: few
D gene: NA

CDR3 protein: CASSTNYRGRAGLYNEQFF
CDR3 DNA: TGTGCCAGCAGCACCAATTACAGGGGGCGCGCGGGGTTATACAATGAGCAGTTCTTC
V gene: TRBV21-1
J gene: TRBJ2-1
clone size: few
D gene: NA

CDR3 protein: CASRGGQGDYEQYF
CDR3 DNA: TGCGCCAGCAGAGGCGGACAGGGGGATTACGAGCAGTACTTC
V gene: TRBV5-1
J gene: TRBJ2-7
clone size: NA
D gene: TRBD1

CDR3 protein: CASRLADRGRGETQYF
CDR3 DNA: TGTGCCAGCAGGCTGGCGGACAGGGGGCGAGGAGAGACCCAGTACTTC
V gene: TRBV6-1
J gene: TRBJ2-5
clone size: NA
D gene: TRBD1

CDR3 protein: CASSYRRENTEAFF
CDR3 DNA: TGTGCCAGCAGTTACCGCCGGGAAAACACTGAAGCTTTCTTT
V gene: TRBV6-5
J gene: TRBJ1-1
clone size: NA
D gene: NA

CDR3 protein: CASRPGLAGGAKETQYF
CDR3 DNA: TGTGCCAGCAGACCTGGACTAGCGGGAGGGGCTAAAGAGACCCAGTACTTC
V gene: TRBV11-1
J gene: TRBJ2-5
clone size: once
D gene: TRBD2

CDR3 protein: CASSLGQGARDTQYF
CDR3 DNA: TGTGCCAGCAGTTTAGGACAGGGGGCGCGAGATACGCAGTATTTT
V gene: TRBV5-1
J gene: TRBJ2-3
clone size: many
D gene: TRBD1